This record covers a single T cell receptor beta chain. Together with a sample-barcoded 5' primer, a J-beta primer mix was included in a second PCR lasting about 7 to 11 cycles. MiXCR was run by TCRdb on the 5' RACE reads, yielding one entry per CDR3 protein. Among about 780,000 distinct CDR3 sequences listed, approximately 59% were seen once. Whenever a sample was processed, at least 7 million PBMCs were isolated. This CDR3 has 14 residues. V lost 4 bases, J lost 7 bases, and 16 bases lay in between. Germline V gene lookup returns CDR1 MNHEY and CDR2 SVGEGT. The entry originates in a study of blood T cells in healthy people across ages.

The source is a man in his thirties or forties in good health. The source material was blood. This chain links TRBV6-2 or TRBV6-3 with TRBJ2-5; D possibly uses TRBD1 or TRBD2 (5 bases each). The CDR3 sequence: CASSSRTGAVTQYF. As DNA, the CDR3 is TGTGCCAGCAGTTCTAGGACTGGGGCGGTGACCCAGTACTTC.